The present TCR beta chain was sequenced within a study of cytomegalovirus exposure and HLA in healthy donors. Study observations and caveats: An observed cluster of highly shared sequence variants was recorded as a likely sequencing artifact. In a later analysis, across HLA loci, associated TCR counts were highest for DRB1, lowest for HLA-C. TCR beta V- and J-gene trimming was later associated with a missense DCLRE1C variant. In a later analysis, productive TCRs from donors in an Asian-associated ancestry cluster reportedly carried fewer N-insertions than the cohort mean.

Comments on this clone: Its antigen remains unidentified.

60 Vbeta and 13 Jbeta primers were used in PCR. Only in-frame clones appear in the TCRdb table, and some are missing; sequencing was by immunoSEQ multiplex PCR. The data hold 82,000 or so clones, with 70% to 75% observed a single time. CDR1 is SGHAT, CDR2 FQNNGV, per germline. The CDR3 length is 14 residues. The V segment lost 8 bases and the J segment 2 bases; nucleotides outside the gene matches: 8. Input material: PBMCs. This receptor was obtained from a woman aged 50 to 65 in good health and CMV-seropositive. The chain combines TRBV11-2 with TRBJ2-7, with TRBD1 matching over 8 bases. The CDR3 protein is CASQGTGATYEQYF. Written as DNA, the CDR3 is TGTGCCAGCCAAGGGACAGGCGCAACCTACGAGCAGTACTTC.